This TCR beta chain came from a study of vaccination and CD4 T cells after COVID-19. Study summary: The authors sampled three convalescent patients on day 14 and on days 161 to 241 post-vaccination. Whole-study results and caveats: Median approximately 84% of reactive clones detected in convalescent patients emerged only post-vaccination.

This CDR3 spans 15 amino acids. J lost 0 bases, V lost 6 bases, and 7 bases had no gene match. Indicated time point: late sampling 161 to 241 days after vaccination in a few convalescent patients. Treatment defined: roughly ten-day PBMC culture with coronavirus spike peptide pools or control peptides (ViraFEST assay). Details on this clonotype: What it binds is not known.

Sequence data for DNA of cultured CD4+ T cells were generated by the Oncomine TCR Beta short-read assay. Genomic DNA extraction was carried out from cultured CD4+ T cells. TCRdb re-analysed the PCR reads in MiXCR, keeping a single row per CDR3 protein. The data contain around 23,000 distinct CDR3 sequences, roughly 41% of them seen just once; the ten biggest clones take up over 3.5%. This TCR came from a human donor who had recovered from COVID-19. V usage is TRBV12-3 or TRBV12-4 and J usage is TRBJ1-2; 7 bases align to TRBD1. Sequences were derived from CD4+ T cells from blood, cultured in vitro, sampled about 7 months after SARS-CoV-2 vaccination. The CDR3 DNA reads as TGTGCCAGCAGGCAGACAGGGACCTCTAACTATGGCTACACCTTC. This codes for CASRQTGTSNYGYTF.